This T cell receptor beta chain was captured in a study of cytomegalovirus exposure and HLA in healthy donors. CDR3 length equals 15 residues. Of note for this clone: Antigen: not known.

13 Jbeta primers and 60 Vbeta primers were used for the PCR. The protocol was immunoSEQ multiplex PCR, while the TCRdb copy is restricted to in-frame clones and leaves out a portion. Of a few hundred thousand clones listed, about nine tenths are singletons. Overall study findings and caveats: Among the most significant clusters, several appeared linked to common viral pathogens in a later analysis. Most CMV-associated TCR beta chains were later found to appear HLA-restricted. Cytomegalovirus-associated status was assigned to 164 TCR beta chains.

The receptor was isolated from a girl aged 2-10 years in good health and CMV-seronegative. The genes are TRBV21-1 and TRBJ1-4. TRBV21-1 counts as a pseudogene. Specimen: PBMCs. CDR3 DNA sequence: TGTGCCAGCAGCAAAATGGGAGGGAATAATGAAAAACTGTTTTTT. Its translation: CASSKMGGNNEKLFF.